This T cell receptor (beta chain) was sequenced during a study of cytomegalovirus exposure and HLA in healthy donors. With 7 bases removed from V and 5 bases from J, the gap between germline ends came to 8 bases. This CDR3 has 11 residues. CDR1 is SNHLY and CDR2 is FYNNEI in the germline V gene. The method was immunoSEQ multiplex PCR; TCRdb's version includes in-frame clones alone and lacks a portion of them. The repertoire holds some 180,000 clones, with roughly 86% as singletons. Notes on this clone: What it binds is not known.

Study observations and caveats: In vitro confirmation showed three CMV-associated chains to be CMV antigen specific.

The chain has TRBV2 and TRBJ1-1; D gene uncertain. The source is a man between 25 and 39 years old in good health and CMV-seropositive. Specimen: PBMCs. The CDR3: CASKAGTEAFF. In DNA form, the CDR3 reads TGTGCCAGCAAGGCGGGGACTGAAGCTTTCTTT. The full variable domain, in which reference TRBV2 and TRBJ1-1 provide the parts outside the CDR3, is EPEVTQTPSHQVTQMGQEVILRCVPISNHLYFYWYRQILGQKVEFLVSFYNNEISEKSEIFDDQFSVERPDGSNFTLKIRSTKLEDSAMYFCASKAGTEAFFGQGTRLTVV.